This T cell receptor beta chain was recovered during a study of blood T cell repertoires in COVID-19. Study details: Samples representing acute and convalescent COVID-19 were sourced from the United States, Italy and Spain. PBMCs, B-cell-depleted T cells, or T cells provided the cDNA or gDNA that made up the material.

Per the authors' pipeline: The authors estimated nucleated cell counts from reference gene primer amplification. TCRdb's table, derived via immunoSEQ multiplex PCR, lists solely in-frame clones and lacks some. That table gives V, J and clone size, and the DNA gave D and trimming. Of about 480,000 clones in the sample, about 89% are singletons; the top ten hold 4.3%. The CDR3 has 15 amino acids. The V end was cut by 7 bases, the J end by 4 bases, with 18 bases between. Germline V gene data show CDR1 as SGHNT and CDR2 as YYREEE (reference sequence). V and J are TRBV5-4 and TRBJ2-1, with a weak D call TRBD1 (5 bases). Sequencing was carried out using peripheral blood. This TCR derives from a woman in her 30s with acute or convalescent COVID-19. The CDR3 is CASRSTANSYNEQFF. The CDR3 DNA sequence: TGTGCCAGCCGTTCGACAGCCAACTCTTACAATGAGCAGTTCTTC.